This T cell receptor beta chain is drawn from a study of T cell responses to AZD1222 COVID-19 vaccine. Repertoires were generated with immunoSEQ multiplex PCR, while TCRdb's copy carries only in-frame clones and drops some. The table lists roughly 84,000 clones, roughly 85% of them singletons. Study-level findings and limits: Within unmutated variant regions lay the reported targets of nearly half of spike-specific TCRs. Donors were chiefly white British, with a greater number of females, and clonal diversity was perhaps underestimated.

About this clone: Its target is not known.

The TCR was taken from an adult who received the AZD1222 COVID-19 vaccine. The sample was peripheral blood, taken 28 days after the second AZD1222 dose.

The CDR3 DNA follows: TGTGCCAGCAGCTTACCGGACAGTCTCAACTATGGCTACACCTTC. It translates to CASSLPDSLNYGYTF. The genes are TRBV7-9 and TRBJ1-2, with a weak D call TRBD1 (6 bases). This CDR3 is built from 15 residues. V lost 2 bases, J lost 2 bases, and 12 bases lay in between. Germline-derived CDR1 and CDR2 are SEHNR and FQNEAQ (reference sequence).